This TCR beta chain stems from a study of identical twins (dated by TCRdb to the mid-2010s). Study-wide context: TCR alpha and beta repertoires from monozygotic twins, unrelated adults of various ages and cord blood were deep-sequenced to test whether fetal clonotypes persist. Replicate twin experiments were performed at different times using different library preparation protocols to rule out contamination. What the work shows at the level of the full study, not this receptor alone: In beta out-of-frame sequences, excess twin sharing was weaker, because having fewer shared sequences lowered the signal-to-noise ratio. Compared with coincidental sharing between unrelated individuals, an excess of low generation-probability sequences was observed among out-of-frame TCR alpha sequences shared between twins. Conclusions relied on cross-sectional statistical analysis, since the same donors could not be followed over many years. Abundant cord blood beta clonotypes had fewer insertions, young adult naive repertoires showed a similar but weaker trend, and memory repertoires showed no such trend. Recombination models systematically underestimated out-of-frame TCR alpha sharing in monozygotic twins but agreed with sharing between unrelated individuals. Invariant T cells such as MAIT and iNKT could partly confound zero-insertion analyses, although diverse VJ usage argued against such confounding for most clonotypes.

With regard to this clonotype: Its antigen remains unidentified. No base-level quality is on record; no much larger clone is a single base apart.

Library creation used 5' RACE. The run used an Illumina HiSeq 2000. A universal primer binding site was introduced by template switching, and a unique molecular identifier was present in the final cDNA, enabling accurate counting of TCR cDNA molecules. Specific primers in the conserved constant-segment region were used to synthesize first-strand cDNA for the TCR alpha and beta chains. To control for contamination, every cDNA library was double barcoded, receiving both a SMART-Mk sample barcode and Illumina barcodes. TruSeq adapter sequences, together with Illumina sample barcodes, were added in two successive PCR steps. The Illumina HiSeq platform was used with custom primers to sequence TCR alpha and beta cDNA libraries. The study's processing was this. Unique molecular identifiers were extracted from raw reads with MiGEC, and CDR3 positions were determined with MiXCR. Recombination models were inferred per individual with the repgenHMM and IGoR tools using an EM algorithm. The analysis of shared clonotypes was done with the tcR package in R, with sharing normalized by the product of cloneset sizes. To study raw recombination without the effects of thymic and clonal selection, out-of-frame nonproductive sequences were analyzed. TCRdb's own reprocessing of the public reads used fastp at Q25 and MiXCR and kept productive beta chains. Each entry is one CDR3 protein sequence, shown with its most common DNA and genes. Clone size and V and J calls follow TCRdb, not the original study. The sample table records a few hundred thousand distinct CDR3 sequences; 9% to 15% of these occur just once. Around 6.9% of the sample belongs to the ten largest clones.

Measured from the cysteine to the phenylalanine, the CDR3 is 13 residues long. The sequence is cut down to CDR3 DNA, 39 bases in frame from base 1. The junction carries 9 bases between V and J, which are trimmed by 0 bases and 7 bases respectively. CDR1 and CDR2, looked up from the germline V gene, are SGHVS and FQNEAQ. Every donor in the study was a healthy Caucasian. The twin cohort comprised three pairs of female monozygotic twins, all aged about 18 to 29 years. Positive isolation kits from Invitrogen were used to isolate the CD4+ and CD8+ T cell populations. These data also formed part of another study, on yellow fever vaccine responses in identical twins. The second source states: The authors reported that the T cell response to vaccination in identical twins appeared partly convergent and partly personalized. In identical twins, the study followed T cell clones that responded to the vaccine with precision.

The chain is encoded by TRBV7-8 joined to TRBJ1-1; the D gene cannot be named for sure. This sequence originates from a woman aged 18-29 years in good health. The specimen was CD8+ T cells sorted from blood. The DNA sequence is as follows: TGTGCCAGCAGCTTAGCAGACCTCATTGAAGCTTTCTTT. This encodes CASSLADLIEAFF.